This T cell receptor beta chain is drawn from a study of T cells of healthy individuals. TCRdb called the 5' RACE reads again in MiXCR, with one record for every CDR3 protein. In the table there are fewer than 90,000 distinct CDR3 sequences, more than 4.5% of which are singletons. Germline V gene sequence: CDR1 LGHNA, CDR2 YSLEER. V trimming: 3 bases; J trimming: 7 bases; junction bases outside the gene matches: 8. This CDR3 is built from 15 residues. The sample holds many counts of this clonotype. The TCR sequence derives from a female donor in good health. The chain joins TRBV4-3 to TRBJ1-1; 10 nucleotides agree with TRBD1. CDR3 amino acids: CASSQSTGGLSEAFF. The CDR3 DNA follows: TGCGCCAGCAGCCAGTCGACAGGGGGCTTAAGTGAAGCTTTCTTT.